These T cell receptor beta chains were read from a single sample in a study of cytomegalovirus exposure and HLA in healthy donors. The assay was immunoSEQ multiplex PCR, and TCRdb's table has in-frame clones only and misses some. The sample yields roughly 200,000 clones, about 81% seen once. Sequencing was carried out using PBMCs. The receptors stem from a woman aged 30 to 39 in good health and CMV-seronegative. Each CDR3 is given with its conserved first and last residue. Fields, in order: D gene, J gene, V gene, clone size, CDR3 DNA, CDR3 protein. A D gene is named only where the DNA matches it firmly. Expanded clones are given a class, and other clones once, few, many or no size at all.

TRBD1 TRBJ2-7 TRBV6-5 . TGTGCCAGCAGAGGGACAGGGCAGGGCCCCTACGAGCAGTACTTC CASRGTGQGPYEQYF
TRBD1 TRBJ1-1 TRBV6-1 . TGTGCCAGCAGTGAATTTCGGACAGGCCTTACTGAAGCTTTCTTT CASSEFRTGLTEAFF
TRBD1 TRBJ1-1 TRBV30 . TGTGCCTGGAGAATGGGGACAGCTGAAGCTTTCTTT CAWRMGTAEAFF
. TRBJ1-1 TRBV28 . TGTGCCAGCAGTTCTACAGGGAAGAACACTGAAGCTTTCTTT CASSSTGKNTEAFF
. TRBJ1-6 TRBV18 . TGTGCCAGCTCACTGGCAGGGCTAAATTCACCCCTCCACTTT CASSLAGLNSPLHF
TRBD1 TRBJ2-7 TRBV9 . TGTGCCAGCAGCGTAGGGCAGGGGGCCGCCCACGAGCAGTACTTC CASSVGQGAAHEQYF
. TRBJ1-2 TRBV6-5 . TGTGCCAGCAGTGGCCAGGGGATCTACTATGGCTACACCTTC CASSGQGIYYGYTF
TRBD2 TRBJ2-1 TRBV29-1 . TGCAGCGCCCCCGGGTCCCCTCAAAAAAGCGGGAACAACAATGAGCAGTTCTTC CSAPGSPQKSGNNNEQFF
TRBD1 TRBJ1-2 TRBV9 . TGTGCCAGCAGCGAGCGGACAGGGACGGCGTATGGCTACACCTTC CASSERTGTAYGYTF
TRBD2 TRBJ2-3 TRBV5-1 . TGCGCCAGCAGCTGGGCGGGGGATTTCACAGATACGCAGTATTTT CASSWAGDFTDTQYF
. TRBJ1-1 TRBV7-2 once TGTGCCAGCAGCCCTTCTCCTCTGAACACTGAAGCTTTCTTT CASSPSPLNTEAFF
TRBD1 TRBJ1-4 TRBV19 . TGTGCCAGTAGTATTACCCGGGACAGGAGGGCAAAACTGTTTTTT CASSITRDRRAKLFF
. TRBJ1-1 TRBV28 once TGTGCCAGCAGTTCAATCCACCAGGGACTCATGAACACTGAAGCTTTCTTT CASSSIHQGLMNTEAFF
. TRBJ1-2 TRBV29-1 . TGCAGCGTTGTGACGGGGTTACAGAACTATGGCTACACCTTC CSVVTGLQNYGYTF
TRBD1 TRBJ1-3 TRBV5-6 . TGTGCCAGCAGCGGGACAGGCTCTGGAAACACCATATATTTT CASSGTGSGNTIYF
TRBD1 TRBJ1-5 TRBV25-1 . TGTGCCAGCAGGGGGACAGGTCTTAATCAGCCCCAGCATTTT CASRGTGLNQPQHF
. TRBJ1-4 TRBV6-1 . TGTGCCAGCAGCTCGTCCGACAGACTGTTTTTT CASSSSDRLFF